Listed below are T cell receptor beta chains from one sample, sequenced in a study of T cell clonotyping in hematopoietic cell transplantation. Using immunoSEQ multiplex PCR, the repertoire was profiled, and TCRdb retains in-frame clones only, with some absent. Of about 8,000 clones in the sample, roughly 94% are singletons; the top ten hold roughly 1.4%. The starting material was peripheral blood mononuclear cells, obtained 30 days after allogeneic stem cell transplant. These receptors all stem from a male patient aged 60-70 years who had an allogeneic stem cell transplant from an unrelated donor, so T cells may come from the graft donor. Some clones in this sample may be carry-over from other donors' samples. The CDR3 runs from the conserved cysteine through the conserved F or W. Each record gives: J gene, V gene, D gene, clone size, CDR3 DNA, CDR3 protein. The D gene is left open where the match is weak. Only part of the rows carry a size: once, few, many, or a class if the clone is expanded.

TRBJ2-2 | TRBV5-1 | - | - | TGCGCCAGCAGCCCGTGGACTGCGCGGGGCACCGGGGAGCTGTTTTTT | CASSPWTARGTGELFF
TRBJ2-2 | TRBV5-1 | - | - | TGCGCCAGCAGCCGGGGCGACGGGGAGCTGTTTTTT | CASSRGDGELFF
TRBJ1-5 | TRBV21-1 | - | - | TGTGCCAGCAGCAAAGGCCGTAGGGGACAGTTCAGCAATCAGCCCCAGCATTTT | CASSKGRRGQFSNQPQHF
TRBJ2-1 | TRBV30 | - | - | TGTGCCTGGAGTGCCGGAAGCTCCTACAATGAGCAGTTCTTC | CAWSAGSSYNEQFF
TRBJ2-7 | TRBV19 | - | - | TGTGCCAGCACCCTTGGAAGGGGGTCTCTCTACGAGCAGTACTTC | CASTLGRGSLYEQYF
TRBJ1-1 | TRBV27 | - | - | TGTGCCAGCAGTTTAACCCTGAACACTGAAGCTTTCTTT | CASSLTLNTEAFF
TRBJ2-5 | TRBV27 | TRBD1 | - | TGTGCCAGCAGCGGGACAGCTGTACAAGAGACCCAGTACTTC | CASSGTAVQETQYF
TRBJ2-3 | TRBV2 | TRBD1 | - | TGTGCCAGCAGTCCACAGGGGGTGGCAGATACGCAGTATTTT | CASSPQGVADTQYF
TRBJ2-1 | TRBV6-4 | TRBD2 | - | TGTGCCAGCAGGCGGACTAGCGGGAGTTACGATGAGCAGTTCTTC | CASRRTSGSYDEQFF
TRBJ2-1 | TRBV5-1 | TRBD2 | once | TGCGCCAGCAGCTTGGAACGTAGCGGGCTCTACAATGAGCAGTTCTTC | CASSLERSGLYNEQFF
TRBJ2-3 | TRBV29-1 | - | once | TGCAGCGTTGTCGGTTCTACGAGGTCGGCGGATACGCAGTATTTT | CSVVGSTRSADTQYF
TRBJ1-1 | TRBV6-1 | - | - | TGTGCCACCAAAGTAATGGGAGAAGCTTTCTTT | CATKVMGEAFF
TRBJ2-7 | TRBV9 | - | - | TGTGCCAGCAGCGGATCAGGGAACGAGCAGTACTTC | CASSGSGNEQYF
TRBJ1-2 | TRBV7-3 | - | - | TGTGCCAGCAGCTTAAACGCCGGGACCCTGGGTGGCTACACCTTC | CASSLNAGTLGGYTF
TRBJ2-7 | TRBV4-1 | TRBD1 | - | TGCGCCAGCAGCCAAGGGATGGGACAGGGGACCTACGAGCAGTACTTC | CASSQGMGQGTYEQYF
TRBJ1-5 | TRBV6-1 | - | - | TGTGCCTCCCGAGATAGCAATCAGCCCCAGCATTTT | CASRDSNQPQHF
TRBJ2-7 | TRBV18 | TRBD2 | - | TGTGCCAGCTCGCCAACGACTAGCGGGAGTGTCTACGAGCAGTACTTC | CASSPTTSGSVYEQYF
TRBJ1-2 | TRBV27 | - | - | TGTGCCAGCAGTTTAACCAGGAATTATGGCTACACCTTC | CASSLTRNYGYTF
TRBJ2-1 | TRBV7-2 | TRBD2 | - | TGTGCCAGCACAACCGTCGGCGGGAGAAATGAGCAGTTCTTC | CASTTVGGRNEQFF
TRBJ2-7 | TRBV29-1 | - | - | TGCAGCGTCGTCTGGGGGGCGACAACCTACGAGCAGTACTTC | CSVVWGATTYEQYF
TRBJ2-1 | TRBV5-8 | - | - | TGTGCCAGCAGCTTGTGGGGTAGCAGGTACAATGAGCAGTTCTTC | CASSLWGSRYNEQFF
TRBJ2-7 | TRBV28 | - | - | TGTGCCAGCAGTTTTGAGGGCCTGGGGGGCTACGAGCAGTACTTC | CASSFEGLGGYEQYF
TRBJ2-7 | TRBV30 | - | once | TGTGCCTGGAGTAACCCGGCCCTAAACTCCTACGAGCAGTACTTC | CAWSNPALNSYEQYF
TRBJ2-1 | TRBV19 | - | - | TGTGCCAGTAGTCTCAGGACCGATGAGCAGTTCTTC | CASSLRTDEQFF
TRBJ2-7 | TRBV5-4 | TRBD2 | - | TGTGCCAGCAGCGCCCCGCGGGGGGGCGGGGAGCAGTACTTC | CASSAPRGGGEQYF
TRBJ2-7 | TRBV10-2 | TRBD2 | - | TGCGCCAGCAGTGCTAGCGGGAGCACCTACGAGCAGTACTTC | CASSASGSTYEQYF
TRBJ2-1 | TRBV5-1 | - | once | TGCGCCAGCAGCTTTGGGGAGATTCGCTACAATGAGCAGTTCTTC | CASSFGEIRYNEQFF
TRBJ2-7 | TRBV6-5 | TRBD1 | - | TGTGCCAGCAGGGACAGGGGCCCCTACGAGCAGTACTTC | CASRDRGPYEQYF
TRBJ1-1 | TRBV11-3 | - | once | TGTGCCAGCAGCCCCGGACAGCTTGGTATGGGCACTGAAGCTTTCTTT | CASSPGQLGMGTEAFF
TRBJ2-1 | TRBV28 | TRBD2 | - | TGTGCCAGCAGTGGAATAGCGGGAGCCTCCTACAATGAGCAGTTCTTC | CASSGIAGASYNEQFF
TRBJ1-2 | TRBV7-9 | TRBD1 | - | TGTGCCACCGATCTAGGGGGAGGCAGGGGGGACTATGGCTACACCTTC | CATDLGGGRGDYGYTF
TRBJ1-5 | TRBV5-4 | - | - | TGTGCCAGCAGTGAGGGGTCTGGTCAGCCCCAGCATTTT | CASSEGSGQPQHF
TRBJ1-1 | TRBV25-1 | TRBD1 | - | TGTGCCAGCAGTGTTACCGGGACAGGGCACAGAGCTTTCTTT | CASSVTGTGHRAFF
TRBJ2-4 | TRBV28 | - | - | TGTGCCAGCACTAAGCCCCCGGGCAAAAACATTCAGTACTTC | CASTKPPGKNIQYF
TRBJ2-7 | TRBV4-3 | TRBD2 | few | TGCGCCAGCAGCCAAGGGACTAGCCGCTCCTACGAGCAGTACTTC | CASSQGTSRSYEQYF
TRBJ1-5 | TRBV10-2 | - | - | TGCGCCAGCAGTCTAACAGTTGGCAATCAGCCCCAGCATTTT | CASSLTVGNQPQHF
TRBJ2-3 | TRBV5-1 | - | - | TGCGCCAGCAGCTTGGCCGTAGGGCCAGATACGCAGTATTTT | CASSLAVGPDTQYF
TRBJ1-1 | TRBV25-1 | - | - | TGTGCCAGCAGTGAATATCAGGGTTGGAACACTGAAGCTTTCTTT | CASSEYQGWNTEAFF
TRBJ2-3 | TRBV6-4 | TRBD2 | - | TGTGCCAGCAGTGACTCCATGGGGGGGGCAGATACGCAGTATTTT | CASSDSMGGADTQYF
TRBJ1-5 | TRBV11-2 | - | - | TGTGCCAGCAGCTTGGATAAGGATCAGCCCCAGCATTTT | CASSLDKDQPQHF
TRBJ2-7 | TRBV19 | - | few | TGTGCCAGTGGAGGATACGAGCAGTACTTC | CASGGYEQYF
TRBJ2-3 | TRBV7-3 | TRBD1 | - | TGTGCCAGCAGCCGGGGACAGGGGATAACAGGGACAGATACGCAGTATTTT | CASSRGQGITGTDTQYF
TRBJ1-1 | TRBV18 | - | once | TGTGCCAGCTCAATGACGGCGAACACTGAAGCTTTCTTT | CASSMTANTEAFF
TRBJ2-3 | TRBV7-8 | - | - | TGTGCCAGCAGCTCCCGAAGCCCAGATACGCAGTATTTT | CASSSRSPDTQYF
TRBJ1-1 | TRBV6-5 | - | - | TGTGCCAGCAGTTTAACAGGTCCCCTGAACACTGAAGCTTTCTTT | CASSLTGPLNTEAFF